The 14 T cell receptor beta chains in this list originate from one sample, sequenced in a study of shared clonotypes between healthy human individuals. TCRdb's table, derived via immunoSEQ multiplex PCR, lists solely in-frame clones and lacks some. This table has approximately 2.3 million clones, approximately 95% appearing once. The sample comprised naive CD4+ T cells from PBMCs. Subset: CD45RA+ positively selected. The receptors stem from a young man in good health. Some clones in this sample may be carry-over from other donors' samples.

The chain recombines TRBV6-5 with TRBJ1-2; D not resolved. The CDR3 is made up of 13 amino acids. The germline V and J ends were trimmed by 2 bases and 7 bases, with 11 bases remaining between them. Germline CDR1 reads MNHEY; CDR2 reads SVGAGI. CDR3 coding DNA: TGTGCCAGCAGTTACGCGGAGGGCTCTGGCTACACCTTC. The encoded protein is CASSYAEGSGYTF.

The chain combines TRBV30 with TRBJ2-1; maybe TRBD2 (6 bases). V shed 2 bases and J shed 3 bases, with 17 bases lying between them. Looked up from germline, CDR1 is GTSNPN and CDR2 is SVGIG (reference sequence). The CDR3 loop spans 16 amino acids. The CDR3 is CAWSFRLASNYNEQFF. DNA of the CDR3: TGTGCCTGGAGTTTCCGGCTAGCGTCCAACTACAATGAGCAGTTCTTC. The whole variable domain, filled in from reference TRBV30 and TRBJ2-1, reads SQTIHQWPATLVQPVGSPLSLECTVEGTSNPNLYWYRQAAGRGLQLLFYSVGIGQISSEVPQNLSASRPQDRQFILSSKKLLLSDSGFYLCAWSFRLASNYNEQFFGPGTRLTVL.

The chain employs TRBV6-5 and TRBJ2-7; TRBD1 agrees at 9 bases. This CDR3 is built from 14 residues. CDR1 and CDR2 (germline): MNHEY, SVGAGI. The V gene end was trimmed by 5 bases and the J gene end by 3 bases; junction bases not matched to a gene: 5. The CDR3 reads CASSTRTGDYEQYF. The CDR3 DNA sequence: TGTGCCAGCAGTACACGGACAGGGGACTACGAGCAGTACTTC.

Of note for this clone: An end of the junction differs from the germline gene, which may be a read error. The rearrangement links TRBV11-2 to TRBJ2-4, with D perhaps TRBD1 or TRBD2 (5 bases each). The CDR3 contains 12 residues. CDR1 and CDR2 from the germline V gene are SGHAT and FQNNGV. The CDR3 sequence is CASSLGGGTALF. CDR3 DNA: TGTGCCAGCAGCTTAGGAGGTGGGACGGCCCTTTTC.

Written as DNA, the CDR3 is TGCGCCAGCAGCGGGGGGGATAGCAATCAGCCCCAGCATTTT. Its protein product is CASSGGDSNQPQHF. V is TRBV5-1 and J is TRBJ1-5; TRBD1 is a possible D gene (5 bases). This CDR3 has 14 residues. Trimming removed 4 bases from V and 0 bases from J, with 8 bases in between. Germline V gene lookup returns CDR1 SGHRS and CDR2 YFSETQ.

V is TRBV7-9 and J is TRBJ2-5; possibly TRBD2 for D (5 bases). Germline CDR1 is SEHNR and CDR2 is FQNEAQ (reference sequence). CDR3 length: 14 residues. V gave up 5 bases and J gave up 5 bases, with 15 bases separating them. This CDR3 is CASSPESGRETQYF. The CDR3 region has the DNA TGTGCCAGCAGCCCCGAAAGCGGTCGGGAGACCCAGTACTTC.

The chain couples TRBV4-1 to TRBJ2-1, with TRBD1 matching 10 bases. Germline trimming cut 8 bases from V and 5 bases from J; bases unmatched to any gene: 12. CDR3 length: 16 amino acids. Per germline, CDR1 MGHRA and CDR2 YSYEKL. The CDR3 sequence is CASAGIGTGVDNEQFF. DNA of the CDR3: TGCGCCAGCGCAGGCATAGGGACAGGGGTAGACAATGAGCAGTTCTTC.

The V and J genes are TRBV30 and TRBJ2-3; either TRBD1 or TRBD2 may supply D (5 bases each). Germline values: CDR1 GTSNPN, CDR2 SVGIG (reference sequence). The CDR3 runs 13 residues. The V end was cut by 8 bases, the J end by 4 bases, with 16 bases between. The CDR3 nucleotides are TGTGCCCATGCCGGGACCCCCTCAGATACGCAGTATTTT. This translates into CAHAGTPSDTQYF.

The chain couples TRBV11-2 to TRBJ1-2; 7 bases line up with TRBD1. V trimming: 1 base; J trimming: 6 bases; junction bases outside the gene matches: 11. This CDR3 comprises 16 residues. Germline assignment: CDR1 SGHAT and CDR2 FQNNGV. CDR3 residues: CASSLGRGRGSNGYTF. The CDR3 DNA is TGTGCCAGCAGCTTAGGCCGTGGCAGGGGGAGCAATGGCTACACCTTC.

The V and J genes are TRBV28 and TRBJ2-7, with TRBD2 matching over 10 bases. There are 15 residues in the CDR3. Germline V gene sequence: CDR1 MDHEN, CDR2 SYDVKM. V shed 3 bases and J 2 bases; nucleotides not matched to a gene: 4. CDR3: CASSFGLAGAYEQYF. CDR3 sequence (DNA): TGTGCCAGCAGTTTTGGGCTAGCGGGGGCCTACGAGCAGTACTTC.

On this clone itself: The same CDR3 also results from other DNA sequences found in this sample. The chain uses TRBV7-3 and TRBJ1-1, with D possibly matching TRBD1 (5 bases). Trimming shortened V by 6 bases and J by 5 bases, and 13 bases separated the two germline ends. Germline CDR1 SGHTA, CDR2 FQGTGA. The CDR3 covers 13 residues. The CDR3 region has the DNA TGTGCCAGCAGTTTCGGGGGAGGTACTGAAGCTTTCTTT. Protein: CASSFGGGTEAFF.

The sample holds one count of this clone. Distinct nucleotide sequences in the sample also encode this CDR3. The chain couples TRBV5-1 to TRBJ2-3; TRBD2 aligns across 11 bases. After removal of 4 bases from V and 4 bases from J, the junction contained 5 bases not matched to a gene. This CDR3 region has 15 residues. CDR1 is SGHRS and CDR2 is YFSETQ in the germline V gene. CDR3 residues: CASSRTSGSPDTQYF. CDR3 coding DNA: TGCGCCAGCAGCCGCACTAGCGGGAGCCCAGATACGCAGTATTTT.

The CDR3 loop reads CASSSPPNYGYTF. The CDR3 DNA reads as TGTGCCAGCAGTTCCCCCCCCAACTATGGCTACACCTTC. The V call is TRBV28, the J call TRBJ1-2; no firm D call. V lost 4 bases to trimming and J lost 2 bases, with 8 bases between them. There are 13 residues in the CDR3. In germline, CDR1 is MDHEN, CDR2 SYDVKM.

The chain joins TRBV12-5 to TRBJ2-1; D possibly corresponds to TRBD2 (6 bases). From germline, CDR1 is LGHNT and CDR2 FRNRAP. The germline V and J ends were trimmed by 2 bases and 2 bases, with 13 bases remaining between them. This CDR3 has 16 amino acids. Written as DNA, the CDR3 is TGTGCTAGTGGTTTGACCGTGGAGGGCCCCTACAATGAGCAGTTCTTC. This translates into CASGLTVEGPYNEQFF.